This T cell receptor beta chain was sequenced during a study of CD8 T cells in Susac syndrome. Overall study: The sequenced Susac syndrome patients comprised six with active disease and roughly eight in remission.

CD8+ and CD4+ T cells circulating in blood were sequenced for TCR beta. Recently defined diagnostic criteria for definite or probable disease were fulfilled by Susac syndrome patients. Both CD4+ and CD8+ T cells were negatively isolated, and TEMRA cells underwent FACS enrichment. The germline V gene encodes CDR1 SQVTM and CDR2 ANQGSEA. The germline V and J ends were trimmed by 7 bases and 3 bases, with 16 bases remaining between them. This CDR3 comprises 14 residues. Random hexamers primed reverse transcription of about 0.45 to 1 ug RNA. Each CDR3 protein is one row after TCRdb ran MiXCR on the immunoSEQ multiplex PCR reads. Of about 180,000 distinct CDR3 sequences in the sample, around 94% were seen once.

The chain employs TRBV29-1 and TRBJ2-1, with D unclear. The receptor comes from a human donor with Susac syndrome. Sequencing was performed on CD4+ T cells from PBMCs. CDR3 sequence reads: CSGGIVGIYNEQFF. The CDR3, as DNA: TGCAGCGGGGGAATCGTTGGGATCTACAATGAGCAGTTCTTC.